The T cell receptor beta chain under discussion was sequenced for a study of OX40 agonist ivuxolimab in advanced cancers. The overall study: Of mixed ages from roughly 23 to 80 and averaging 60 years, the group was around 78% male. Three partial responders included one hepatocellular carcinoma patient and two cutaneous melanoma patients. Study-wide results and limits: CD8+ T cells showed, on average, more clonal expansion than CD4+ cells. Certain nonresponding patients likewise had low normalized T-cell clonal expansion.

Germline lookup yields CDR1 MNHEY and CDR2 SVGAGI. V gave up 2 bases and J gave up 4 bases, with 14 bases separating them. The CDR3 extends over 15 amino acids. Generated by immunoSEQ multiplex PCR, the TCRdb table keeps only in-frame clones and is missing some. There are about 83,000 clones in the sample; approximately 84% occur only once, and around 7.5% lies in the top ten. Concerning this clone itself: Its antigen remains unknown.

The material was CD4+ or CD8+ T cells sorted from blood, obtained in a trial of the OX40 agonist ivuxolimab. This TCR derives from an adult with an advanced solid tumor such as melanoma, head and neck, liver or kidney cancer. This chain joins TRBV6-5 and TRBJ1-1, with D tentatively TRBD1 (6 bases). CDR3 amino acids: CASSYLGGPTTEAFF. The CDR3 coding sequence is TGTGCCAGCAGTTACCTCGGGGGGCCGACCACTGAAGCTTTCTTT.